This TCR beta chain was identified during a study of CD8+ T cells in alopecia areata. Study conclusions and caveats: Among patients, TCR sharing was less clear than in mice, a difference possibly due in part to HLA diversity in the patient population.

Extracted RNA was reverse transcribed into cDNA, the sequencing template. Method: immunoSEQ multiplex PCR; TCRdb's copy keeps in-frame clones and lacks some. Among some 110,000 clones listed, less than 75% were seen once. Trimming left V 5 bases short and J 4 bases short, with 11 bases between. The CDR3 totals 13 residues. The germline gives CDR1 PRHDT, CDR2 FYEKMQ (reference sequence). This clone showed up just a few times. Its specificity is unknown. Described treatment: oral pan-JAK inhibitor, 5-10 mg twice daily. Specimen: CD8+ T cells sorted from blood, collected at week 4, from a patient treated with tofacitinib. The TCR was taken from a human donor with alopecia areata. The chain has TRBV13 and TRBJ1-1; no reliable D call. The CDR3: CASSAARGTEAFF. The CDR3, as DNA: TGTGCCAGCAGCGCCGCGAGAGGCACTGAAGCTTTCTTT.